This TCR beta chain was observed in a study of beta chain features in type 1 diabetes. Turning to the study itself: Taken together, all samples contributed around 100 million examined sorted cells. Findings and limits, study-wide: Among all four CD4+ subsets, Type 1 diabetes patients had TCRB CDR3s that were moderately but significantly shorter.

This CDR3 has 14 amino acids. The germline CDR1 and CDR2 sequences are SQVTM and ANQGSEA. This clone came up a few times. The antigen is undetermined. Populations obtained by sorting all exceeded 98% purity. TCRB transcripts that were expressed got sequenced, as all of the isolated RNA had been reverse transcribed. Measured with immunoSEQ multiplex PCR; TCRdb has only the in-frame clones, and not every one. Of a few hundred thousand clones in the sample, roughly 17% were seen once. Sequenced sample: naive CD4+ T cells from blood. This clonotype originated in a man in his thirties or forties with type 1 diabetes. The chain combines TRBV29-1 with TRBJ2-3; 13 nucleotides line up with TRBD2. The CDR3 region has the DNA TGCAGGTCCGGGACTAGCGGGACACCAGATACGCAGTATTTT. Its protein is CRSGTSGTPDTQYF.